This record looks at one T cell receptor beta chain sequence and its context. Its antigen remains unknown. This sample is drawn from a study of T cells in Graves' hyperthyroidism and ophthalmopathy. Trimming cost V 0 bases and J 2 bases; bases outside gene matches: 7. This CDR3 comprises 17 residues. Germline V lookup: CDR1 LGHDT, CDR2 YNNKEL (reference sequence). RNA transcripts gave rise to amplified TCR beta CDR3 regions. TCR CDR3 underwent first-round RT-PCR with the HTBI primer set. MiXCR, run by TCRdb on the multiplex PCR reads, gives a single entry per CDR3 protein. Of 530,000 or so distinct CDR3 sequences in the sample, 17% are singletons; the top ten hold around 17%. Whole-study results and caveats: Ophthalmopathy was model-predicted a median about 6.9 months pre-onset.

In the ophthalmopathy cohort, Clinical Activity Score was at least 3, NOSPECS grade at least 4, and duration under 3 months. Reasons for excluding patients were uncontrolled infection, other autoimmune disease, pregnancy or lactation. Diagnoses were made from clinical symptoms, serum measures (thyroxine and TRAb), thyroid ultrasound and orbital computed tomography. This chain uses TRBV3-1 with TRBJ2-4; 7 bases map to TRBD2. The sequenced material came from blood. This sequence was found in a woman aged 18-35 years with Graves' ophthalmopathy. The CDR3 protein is CASSQELGGSPKNIQYF. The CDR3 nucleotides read TGTGCCAGCAGCCAAGAGTTGGGCGGGAGCCCCAAAAACATTCAGTACTTC.